This record covers a single T cell receptor (beta chain). What it recognizes is unknown. The libraries of TRB cDNA were prepared using 5' RACE with UMI labels. One entry per CDR3 protein, without DNA, is what TCRdb gives after re-calling the 5' RACE reads. This sample's table reports roughly 130,000 distinct CDR3 sequences. The entry originates in a study of CXCR3-negative and CXCR3-positive naive CD8 T cells. Study background: Overall TRB read output was approximately 140 million, and each library contained about 1.5 +/- 0.3 million reads. General observations from the study: Naive cells positive for CXCR3 carried more hydrophobic TRB CDR3s than CXCR3-negative ones.

Germline V lookup: CDR1 LGHNA, CDR2 YSLEER. The CDR3 runs 14 residues. The sample was naive CXCR3+ CD8+ T cells from blood. Stated subset: CD45RO-CCR7+CD27+CD95- naive CD8+ T cells expressing CXCR3 (TNR3+). The V gene is TRBV4-3, the J gene TRBJ1-3; TCRdb designates TRBD1, a call that cannot be tested without DNA. This TCR derives from a human donor in good health. Some clones in this sample may be carry-over from other donors' samples. This CDR3 is CASSQVGAGNTIYF.